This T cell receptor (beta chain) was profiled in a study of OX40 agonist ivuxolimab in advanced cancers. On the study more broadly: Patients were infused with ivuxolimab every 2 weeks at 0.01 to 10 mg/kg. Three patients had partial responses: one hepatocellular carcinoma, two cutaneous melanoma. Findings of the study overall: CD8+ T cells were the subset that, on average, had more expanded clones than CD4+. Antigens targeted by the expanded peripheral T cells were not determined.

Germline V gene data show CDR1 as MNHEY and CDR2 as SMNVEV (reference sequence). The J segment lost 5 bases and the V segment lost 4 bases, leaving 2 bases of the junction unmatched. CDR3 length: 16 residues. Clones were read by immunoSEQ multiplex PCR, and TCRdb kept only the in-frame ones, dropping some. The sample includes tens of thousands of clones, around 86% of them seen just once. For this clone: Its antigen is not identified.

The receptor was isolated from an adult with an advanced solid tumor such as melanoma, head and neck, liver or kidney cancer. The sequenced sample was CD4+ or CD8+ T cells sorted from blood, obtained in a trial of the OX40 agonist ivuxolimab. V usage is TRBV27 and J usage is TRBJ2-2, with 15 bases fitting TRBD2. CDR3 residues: CASSWGLAGGTGELFF. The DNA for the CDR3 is TGTGCCAGCAGTTGGGGACTAGCGGGAGGAACCGGGGAGCTGTTTTTT.